This record covers a single TCR beta chain. Its antigen is still unknown. Base qualities are missing; no much larger clone stands one base away. The record originates from a study of blood T cell repertoires in COVID-19 (dated by TCRdb to 2018 to 2021). With respect to the entire study: Samples from collaborators originated in the United States, Italy and Spain and spanned both the acute and convalescent phases of COVID-19. The material from the prospective study consisted of cDNA or gDNA derived from T cells, B-cell-depleted T cells, or PBMCs. The dataset comprised deeply sampled blood TCRbeta repertoires from subjects exposed to, actively infected with, or recovered from COVID-19. The repertoires were made available in a free public database intended to serve as a resource for research on the immune response to SARS-CoV-2. The samples were drawn from the first 160 participants of the ongoing ImmuneRACE study and from 1,254 subjects provided by 6 global collaborators. Nearly every sample came with metadata listing a de-identified subject ID, COVID-19 status, age in years and sex. Where available, HLA class I and class II types were taken from metadata supplied by the sample provider and were not determined by assay-based typing. Here is what the overall study found, with its caveats: The amount of clinical and demographic metadata varied by source and participant and was provided uncurated.

TCRbeta CDR3 regions were amplified from genomic DNA by means of the immunoSEQ Assay, a bias-controlled multiplex PCR. The original pipeline was this. Within the assay, amplification of reference gene primers was used to estimate how many nucleated cells each sample contained. To quantify the absolute abundance of each unique TCRbeta CDR3 rearrangement, sequence reads were collapsed and filtered. For each sample, productive Simpson clonality was calculated as the square root of Simpson's diversity index over productive rearrangements. In TCRdb, the immuneACCESS table is reduced to in-frame sequences with V and J assigned. These tables do not hold every clone; where another copy was compared, an unresolved V gene accounts for under half, and the others remain unexplained. Clone size and V and J calls were adopted from that table, with D and trimming inferred from the DNA. The table for this sample lists about 81,000 clones; about nine tenths of them were counted only once. Under 2.5% of the sample rests with the top ten.

Collaborating institutions collected whole blood in K2EDTA tubes following their own protocols. Collaborator samples were shipped for TCRbeta analysis as frozen whole blood, isolated PBMCs, or DNA extracted from either sample type. Specimen: peripheral blood. This sequence was found in a woman aged 50 to 60 in a cohort sampled during active COVID-19.

The CDR3 here reads CASSLKGPGNYGYTF. The nucleotide sequence is given as TGTGCCAGCAGCTTAAAGGGCCCGGGGAACTATGGCTACACCTTC. This chain is built from TRBV7-9 and TRBJ1-2; the D gene assignment is ambiguous. V is reduced by 2 bases and J by 2 bases, leaving a spacing of 12 bases between them. From its cysteine to its phenylalanine, the CDR3 spans 15 amino acids. Just CDR3 DNA is preserved here, 45 bases in frame from base 1. Reading the germline V gene (reference sequence) gives CDR1 SEHNR and CDR2 FQNEAQ.